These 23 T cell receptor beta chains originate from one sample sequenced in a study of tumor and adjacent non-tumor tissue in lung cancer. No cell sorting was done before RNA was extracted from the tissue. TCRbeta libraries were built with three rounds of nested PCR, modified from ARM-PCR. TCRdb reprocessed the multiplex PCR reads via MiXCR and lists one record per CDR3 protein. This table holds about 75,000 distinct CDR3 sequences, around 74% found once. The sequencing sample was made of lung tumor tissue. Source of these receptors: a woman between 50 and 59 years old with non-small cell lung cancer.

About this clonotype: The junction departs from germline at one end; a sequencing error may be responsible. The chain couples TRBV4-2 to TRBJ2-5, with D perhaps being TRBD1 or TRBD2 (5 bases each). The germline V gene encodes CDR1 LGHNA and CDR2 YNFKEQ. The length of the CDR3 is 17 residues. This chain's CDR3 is CTSSQDLGVGPRGTRYF. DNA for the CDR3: TGTACCAGCAGCCAAGATTTGGGTGTGGGCCCTCGTGGGACCCGGTACTTC.

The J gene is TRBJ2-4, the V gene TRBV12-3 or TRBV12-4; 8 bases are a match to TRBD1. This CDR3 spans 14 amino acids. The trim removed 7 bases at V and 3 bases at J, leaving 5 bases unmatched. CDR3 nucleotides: TGTGCCAGCAAGGCACAGGGGGGCAAAAACATTCAGTACTTC. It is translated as CASKAQGGKNIQYF.

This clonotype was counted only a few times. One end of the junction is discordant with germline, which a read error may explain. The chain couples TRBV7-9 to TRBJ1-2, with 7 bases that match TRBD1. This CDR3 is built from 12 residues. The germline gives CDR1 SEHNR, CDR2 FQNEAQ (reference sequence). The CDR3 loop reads CASSHDRDDLAF. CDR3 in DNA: TGTGCCAGCAGCCACGACAGGGATGATCTCGCCTTC.

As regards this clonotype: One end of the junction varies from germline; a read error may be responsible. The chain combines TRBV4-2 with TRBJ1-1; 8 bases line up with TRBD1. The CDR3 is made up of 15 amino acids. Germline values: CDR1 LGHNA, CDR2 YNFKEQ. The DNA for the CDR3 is TGTGGCAGCAGCCCAGAGGGACAGGTAAACACCGAAGCTTTCTTT. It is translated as CGSSPEGQVNTEAFF.

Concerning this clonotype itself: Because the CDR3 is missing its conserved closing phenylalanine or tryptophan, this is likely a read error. CDR3 sequence reads: CASSSTGEGGIQYV. CDR3 DNA: TGTGCCAGCAGCTCGACAGGGGAAGGGGGCATTCAGTACGTT. V is TRBV11-3 and J is TRBJ2-4; 8 bases match TRBD1. J lost 9 bases, V lost 4 bases, and 8 bases had no gene match. This CDR3 has 14 amino acids. Germline lookup yields CDR1 SGHNT and CDR2 YENEEA.

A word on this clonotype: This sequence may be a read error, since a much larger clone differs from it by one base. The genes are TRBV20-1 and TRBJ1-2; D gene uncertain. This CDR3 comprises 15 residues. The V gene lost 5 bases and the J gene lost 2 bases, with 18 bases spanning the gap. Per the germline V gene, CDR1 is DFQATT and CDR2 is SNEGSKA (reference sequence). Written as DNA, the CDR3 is TGCAGTGCTCCTCCCCCGAGGGCGCGGAACTATGGCTACACCTTC. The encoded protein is CSAPPPRARNYGYTF.

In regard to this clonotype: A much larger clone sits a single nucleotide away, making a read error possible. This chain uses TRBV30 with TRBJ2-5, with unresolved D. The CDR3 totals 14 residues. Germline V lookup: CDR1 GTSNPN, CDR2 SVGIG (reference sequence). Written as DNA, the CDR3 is TGTGTCGGGCCCCGGAAAAAAGTGGAAGAGGCCCAGTACTTC. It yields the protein CVGPRKKVEEAQYF.

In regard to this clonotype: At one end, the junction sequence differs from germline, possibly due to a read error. In DNA, the CDR3 is TGTAGCGCTCTGGGACCCGGGGAGCTGTTTTTT. It translates to CSALGPGELFF. This chain joins TRBV29-1 and TRBJ2-2, with D possibly being TRBD1 or TRBD2 (5 bases each). This CDR3 region has 11 residues. Germline lookup yields CDR1 SQVTM and CDR2 ANQGSEA.

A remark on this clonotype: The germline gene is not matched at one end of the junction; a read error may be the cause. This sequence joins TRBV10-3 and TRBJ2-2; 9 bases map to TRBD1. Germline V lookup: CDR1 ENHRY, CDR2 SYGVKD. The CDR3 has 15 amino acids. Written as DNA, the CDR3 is TGTGTCATCATGGGACAGGGCCCGAACACCGGGGAGCTGTTTTTT. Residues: CVIMGQGPNTGELFF.

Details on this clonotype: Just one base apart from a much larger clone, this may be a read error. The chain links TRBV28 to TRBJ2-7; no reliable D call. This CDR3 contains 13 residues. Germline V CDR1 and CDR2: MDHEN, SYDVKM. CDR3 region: CAGSLGSNYEQYF. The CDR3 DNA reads TGTGCCGGCAGTTTGGGATCAAACTACGAGCAGTACTTC. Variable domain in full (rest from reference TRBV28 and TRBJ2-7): DVKVTQSSRYLVKRTGEKVFLECVQDMDHENMFWYRQDPGLGLRLIYFSYDVKMKEKGDIPEGYSVSREKKERFSLILESASTNQTSMYLCAGSLGSNYEQYFGPGTRLTVT.

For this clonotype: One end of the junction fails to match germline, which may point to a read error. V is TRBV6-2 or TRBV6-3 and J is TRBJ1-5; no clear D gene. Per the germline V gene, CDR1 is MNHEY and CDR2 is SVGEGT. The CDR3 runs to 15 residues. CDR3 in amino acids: CPSSYHWPGNQSQHF. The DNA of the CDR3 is TGTCCCAGCAGTTACCATTGGCCAGGCAATCAGTCCCAGCATTTT.

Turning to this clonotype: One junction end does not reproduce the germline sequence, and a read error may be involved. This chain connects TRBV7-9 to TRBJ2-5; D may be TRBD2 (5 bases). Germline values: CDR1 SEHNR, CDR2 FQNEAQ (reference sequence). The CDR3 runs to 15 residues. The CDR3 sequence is CARSQLSRLQETQCF. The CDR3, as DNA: TGTGCCAGGAGCCAACTAAGTAGACTACAAGAGACCCAGTGCTTC.

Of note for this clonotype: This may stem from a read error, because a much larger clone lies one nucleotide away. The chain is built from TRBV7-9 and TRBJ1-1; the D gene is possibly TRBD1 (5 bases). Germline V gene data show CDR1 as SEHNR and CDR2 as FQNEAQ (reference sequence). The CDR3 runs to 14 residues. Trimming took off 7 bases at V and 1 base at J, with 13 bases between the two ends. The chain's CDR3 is CASIRSGGNTEAFF. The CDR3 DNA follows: TGTGCCAGCATCCGATCCGGGGGGAACACTGAAGCTTTCTTT.

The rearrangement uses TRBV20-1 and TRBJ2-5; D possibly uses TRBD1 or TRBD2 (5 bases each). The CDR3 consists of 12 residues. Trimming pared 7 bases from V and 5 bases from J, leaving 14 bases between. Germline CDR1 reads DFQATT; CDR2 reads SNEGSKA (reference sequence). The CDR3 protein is CSGRWGRETQYF. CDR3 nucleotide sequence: TGCAGTGGCCGATGGGGACGGGAGACCCAGTACTTC.

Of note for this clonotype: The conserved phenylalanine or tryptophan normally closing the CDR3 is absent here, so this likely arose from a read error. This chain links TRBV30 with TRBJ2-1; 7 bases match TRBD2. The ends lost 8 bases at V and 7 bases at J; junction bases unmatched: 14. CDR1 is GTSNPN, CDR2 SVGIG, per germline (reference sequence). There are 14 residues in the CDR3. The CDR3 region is CARGRGGRENEQFL. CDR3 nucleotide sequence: TGTGCCCGGGGCCGGGGCGGGAGAGAAAATGAGCAGTTCCTC.

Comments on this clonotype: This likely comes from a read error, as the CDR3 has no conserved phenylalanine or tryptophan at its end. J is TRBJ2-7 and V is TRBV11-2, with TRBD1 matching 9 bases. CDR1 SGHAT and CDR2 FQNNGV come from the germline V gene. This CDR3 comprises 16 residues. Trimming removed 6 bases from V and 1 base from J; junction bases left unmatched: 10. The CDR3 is CASSQGQGEFSYEQYL. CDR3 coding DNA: TGTGCCAGCAGTCAGGGACAGGGAGAGTTTTCCTACGAGCAGTACCTG.

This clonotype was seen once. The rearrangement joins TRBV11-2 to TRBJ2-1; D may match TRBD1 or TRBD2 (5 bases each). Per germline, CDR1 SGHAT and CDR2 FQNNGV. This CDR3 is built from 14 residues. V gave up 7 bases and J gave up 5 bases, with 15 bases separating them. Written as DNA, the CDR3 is TGTGCCAGCATCCGGACGGGGACCGACAATGAGCAGTTCTTC. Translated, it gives CASIRTGTDNEQFF.

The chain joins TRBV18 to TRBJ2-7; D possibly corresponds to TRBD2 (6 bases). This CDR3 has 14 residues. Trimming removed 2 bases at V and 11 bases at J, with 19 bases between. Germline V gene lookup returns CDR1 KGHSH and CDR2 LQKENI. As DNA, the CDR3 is TGTGCCAGCTCACCAGGGCGGGAAGGGTTCGCGGAGTACTTC. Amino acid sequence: CASSPGREGFAEYF.

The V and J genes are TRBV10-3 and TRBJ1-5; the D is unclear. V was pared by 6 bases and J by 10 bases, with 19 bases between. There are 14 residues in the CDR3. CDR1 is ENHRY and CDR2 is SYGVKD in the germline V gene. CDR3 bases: TGTGCCATCAGGGGCGCGGAAGGCAAACAACCCCAGCATTTT. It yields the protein CAIRGAEGKQPQHF.

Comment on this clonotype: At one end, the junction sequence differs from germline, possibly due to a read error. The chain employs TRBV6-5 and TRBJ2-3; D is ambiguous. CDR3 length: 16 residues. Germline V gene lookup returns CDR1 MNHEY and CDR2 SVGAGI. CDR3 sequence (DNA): TGTGCAAGCAGTTACTCGAGGTTTAGGTTCACAGATTCGCAGTATTTT. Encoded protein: CASSYSRFRFTDSQYF.

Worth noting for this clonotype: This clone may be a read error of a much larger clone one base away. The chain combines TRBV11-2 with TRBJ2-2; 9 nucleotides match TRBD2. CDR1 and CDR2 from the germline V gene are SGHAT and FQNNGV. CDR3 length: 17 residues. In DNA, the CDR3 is TGTGCCAGCAACTTAGTTCCGTTAGCGGGAGACACCGGGGAGCTGTTTTTT. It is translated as CASNLVPLAGDTGELFF.

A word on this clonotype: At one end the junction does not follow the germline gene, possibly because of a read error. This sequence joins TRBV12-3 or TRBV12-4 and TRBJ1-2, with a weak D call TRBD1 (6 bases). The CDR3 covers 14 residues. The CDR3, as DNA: TGTGCCAGCAGATTCGGGGGGGGCGTCTATGGCTACACTTTC. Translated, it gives CASRFGGGVYGYTF.

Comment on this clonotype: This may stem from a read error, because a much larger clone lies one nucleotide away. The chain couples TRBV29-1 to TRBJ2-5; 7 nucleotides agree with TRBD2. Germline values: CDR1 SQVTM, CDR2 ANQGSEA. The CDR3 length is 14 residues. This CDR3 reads CSVPIGGSQKTQYF. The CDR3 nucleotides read TGCAGCGTCCCCATCGGGGGGAGCCAAAAGACCCAGTACTTC.